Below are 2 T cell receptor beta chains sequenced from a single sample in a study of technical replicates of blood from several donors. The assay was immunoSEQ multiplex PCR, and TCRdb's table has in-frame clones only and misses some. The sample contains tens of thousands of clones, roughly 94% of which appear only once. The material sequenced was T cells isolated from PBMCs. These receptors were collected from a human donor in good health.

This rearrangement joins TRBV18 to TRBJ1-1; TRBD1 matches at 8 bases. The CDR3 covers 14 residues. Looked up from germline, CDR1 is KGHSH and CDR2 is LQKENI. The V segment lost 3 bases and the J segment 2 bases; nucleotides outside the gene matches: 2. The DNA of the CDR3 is TGTGCCAGCTCACCTGGACAGGGTAACACTGAAGCTTTCTTT. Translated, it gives CASSPGQGNTEAFF.

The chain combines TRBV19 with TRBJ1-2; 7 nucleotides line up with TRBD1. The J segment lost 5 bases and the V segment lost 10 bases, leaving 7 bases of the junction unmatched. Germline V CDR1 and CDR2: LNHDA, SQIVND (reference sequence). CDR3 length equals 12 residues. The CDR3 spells CATRQGPYGYTF. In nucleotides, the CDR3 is TGTGCCACCCGACAGGGACCGTATGGCTACACCTTC.